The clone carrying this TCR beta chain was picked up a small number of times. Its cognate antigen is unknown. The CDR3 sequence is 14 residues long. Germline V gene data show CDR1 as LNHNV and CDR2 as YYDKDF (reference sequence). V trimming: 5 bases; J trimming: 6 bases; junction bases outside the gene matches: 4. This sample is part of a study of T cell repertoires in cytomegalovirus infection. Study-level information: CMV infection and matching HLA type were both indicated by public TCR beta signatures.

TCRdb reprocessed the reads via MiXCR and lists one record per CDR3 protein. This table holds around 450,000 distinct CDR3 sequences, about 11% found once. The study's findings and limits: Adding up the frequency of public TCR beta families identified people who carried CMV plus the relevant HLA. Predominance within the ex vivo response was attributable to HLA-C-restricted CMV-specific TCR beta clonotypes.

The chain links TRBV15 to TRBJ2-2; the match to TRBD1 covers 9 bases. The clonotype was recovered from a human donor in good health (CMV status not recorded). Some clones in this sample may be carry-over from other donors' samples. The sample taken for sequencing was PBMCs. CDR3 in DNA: TGTGCCACCAGCCGGCGACAGGGGGCCGGGGAGCTGTTTTTT. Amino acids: CATSRRQGAGELFF.